This TCR beta chain was recovered during a study of blood T cell repertoires in COVID-19. Across the study: The United States, Italy and Spain supplied acute and convalescent COVID-19 samples.

Original processing methods: Estimation of nucleated cell counts was performed using reference gene primer amplification. Method: immunoSEQ multiplex PCR; TCRdb's copy keeps in-frame clones and lacks some. The D gene and trimming were derived from the DNA, and the V and J assignments and clone size from that table. This table has 250,000 to 300,000 clones, roughly 90% appearing once. Trimming removed 1 base from V and 3 bases from J, with 8 bases in between. Germline values: CDR1 LGHNA, CDR2 YNFKEQ. This CDR3 is 14 amino acids long. Patients at the Seattle site were enrolled during active infection and followed longitudinally.

The rearrangement uses TRBV4-2 and TRBJ2-3; D is possibly TRBD2 (6 bases). Sequenced input: peripheral blood. The source of this sequence is a young woman with COVID-19, enrolled during active disease. CDR3 DNA: TGTGCCAGCAGCCAAGGGCGGGGAACAGATACGCAGTATTTT. This codes for CASSQGRGTDTQYF.